Below are 14 T cell receptor beta chains sequenced from a single sample in a study of cytomegalovirus exposure and HLA in healthy donors. Both 60 Vbeta primers and 13 Jbeta primers went into the PCR. The repertoire was sequenced with immunoSEQ multiplex PCR; TCRdb's copy has only in-frame clones and lacks some. The sample consists of over 150,000 clones, about 82% of them appearing once. What was sequenced was PBMCs. The receptors derive from a male donor in good health and CMV-seronegative.

CDR3 sequence reads: CASSLTLTGMMTEAFF. CDR3 sequence (DNA): TGTGCCAGCAGTTTGACGTTGACAGGGATGATGACTGAAGCTTTCTTT. The gene calls are TRBV27 and TRBJ1-1, with 7 bases aligning to TRBD1. V dropped 3 bases and J dropped 5; count of bases not matched to a gene: 12. The CDR3 runs to 16 residues. CDR1 and CDR2 from the germline V gene are MNHEY and SMNVEV (reference sequence).

Only a few counts were recorded for this clone. V is TRBV4-1 and J is TRBJ2-2; possible D gene TRBD2, 5 bases. The CDR3 has 16 amino acids. In germline, CDR1 is MGHRA, CDR2 YSYEKL. V was trimmed by 3 bases and J by 5 bases, leaving 16 bases between them. CDR3 loop: CASSHRAVSGTGELFF. The CDR3 coding sequence is TGCGCCAGCAGCCATCGAGCGGTTTCGGGGACCGGGGAGCTGTTTTTT.

This chain's CDR3 is CASSDTGPYEQYF. In nucleotides, the CDR3 is TGTGCCAGTAGCGATACAGGTCCCTACGAGCAGTACTTC. The V call is TRBV19, the J call TRBJ2-7, with D perhaps matching TRBD1 (5 bases). The CDR3 sequence is 13 residues long. V lost 6 bases and J 2 bases, leaving 11 bases between the germline ends. CDR1 is LNHDA and CDR2 is SQIVND in the germline V gene (reference sequence).

The chain uses TRBV19 and TRBJ1-5; perhaps TRBD1 as D (6 bases). V was cut by 3 bases and J by 3 bases, with 15 bases left in between. The CDR3 covers 16 residues. Germline CDR1 is LNHDA and CDR2 is SQIVND (reference sequence). This chain's CDR3 is CASSIRQTGLNQPQHF. CDR3 nucleotides: TGTGCCAGTAGTATCCGCCAGACAGGTCTCAATCAGCCCCAGCATTTT.

The chain is built from TRBV10-3 and TRBJ2-7; 11 nucleotides align to TRBD2. CDR1 ENHRY and CDR2 SYGVKD come from the germline V gene. Germline trimming cut 4 bases from V and 3 bases from J; bases unmatched to any gene: 2. This CDR3 is 14 amino acids long. CDR3 in DNA: TGTGCCATCAGTGTAGGGACTAGCGGCTACGAGCAGTACTTC. It is translated as CAISVGTSGYEQYF.

The chain has TRBV29-1 and TRBJ2-2; 7 bases map to TRBD1. The CDR3 runs 13 residues. After removal of 7 bases from V and 4 bases from J, the junction contained 6 bases not matched to a gene. Germline V CDR1 and CDR2: SQVTM, ANQGSEA. The CDR3 DNA reads TGCAGCGCCGACAGGGTTAGCACCGGGGAGCTGTTTTTT. Its translation is CSADRVSTGELFF.

This clone was counted a few times. The chain recombines TRBV6-1 with TRBJ1-1; D call uncertain. The CDR3 sequence is 13 residues long. The V end lost 7 bases, the J end lost 0 bases, and 9 bases lay between the germline ends. The germline V gene has CDR1 MNHNS and CDR2 SASEGT. The CDR3 nucleotides read TGTGCCAGCATCTTGAGGGTGAACACTGAAGCTTTCTTT. It codes for CASILRVNTEAFF.

V is TRBV30 and J is TRBJ1-2, with D tentatively TRBD1 (5 bases). The CDR3 totals 14 residues. V was trimmed by 2 bases and J by 2 bases, leaving 12 bases between them. Germline V CDR1 and CDR2: GTSNPN, SVGIG (reference sequence). This chain's CDR3 is CAWSLSGLNYGYTF. DNA of the CDR3: TGTGCCTGGAGTTTATCGGGACTCAACTATGGCTACACCTTC.

The chain links TRBV18 to TRBJ1-1; maybe TRBD1 (5 bases). The CDR3 extends over 14 amino acids. Trimming shortened V by 4 bases and J by 5 bases, and 14 bases separated the two germline ends. CDR1 and CDR2 from the germline V gene are KGHSH and LQKENI. The CDR3 sequence: CASSLGAGNTEAFF. The CDR3 DNA is TGTGCCAGCTCACTTGGGGCAGGGAATACTGAAGCTTTCTTT.

V gene TRBV7-9 combines with J gene TRBJ2-7; tentatively, D is TRBD1 (5 bases). V gave up 1 base and J gave up 6 bases, with 16 bases separating them. The CDR3 has 15 residues. Germline CDR1 reads SEHNR; CDR2 reads FQNEAQ (reference sequence). As DNA, the CDR3 is TGTGCCAGCAGCTTAGGGTTCCAGGGAATAGGCGAGCAGTACTTC. This gives the protein CASSLGFQGIGEQYF.

This clone was observed a single time. J is TRBJ2-3 and V is TRBV10-3; maybe TRBD2 (6 bases). The germline V gene encodes CDR1 ENHRY and CDR2 SYGVKD. The V gene lost 4 bases and the J gene lost 9 bases, with 8 bases spanning the gap. This CDR3 comprises 11 residues. The CDR3 reads CAISAEGTQYF. DNA of the CDR3: TGTGCCATCAGTGCGGAGGGGACGCAGTATTTT.

The V and J genes are TRBV13 and TRBJ2-2, with 7 bases matching TRBD2. From germline, CDR1 is PRHDT and CDR2 FYEKMQ (reference sequence). The V gene end was trimmed by 0 bases and the J gene end by 6 bases; junction bases not matched to a gene: 4. This CDR3 contains 15 residues. CDR3 in amino acids: CASSLGGRDPGELFF. In DNA form, the CDR3 reads TGTGCCAGCAGCTTAGGAGGGAGGGACCCCGGGGAGCTGTTTTTT.

The V call is TRBV12-5, the J call TRBJ2-1, with a weak D call TRBD2 (5 bases). The CDR3 spans 14 residues. Germline V gene lookup returns CDR1 LGHNT and CDR2 FRNRAP. V lost 5 bases, J lost 2 bases, and 10 bases lay in between. In nucleotides, the CDR3 is TGTGCTAGTGGTCCTAGCCCTCCCTACAATGAGCAGTTCTTC. It encodes CASGPSPPYNEQFF.

The chain employs TRBV11-1 and TRBJ2-5, with 8 nucleotides matching TRBD1. The V gene's germline CDR1 is SGHAT and CDR2 FQDESV (reference sequence). V lost 0 bases to trimming and J lost 6 bases; unmatched junction nucleotides: 3. This CDR3 spans 14 amino acids. CDR3 in amino acids: CASSLAGQGQTQYF. In DNA, the CDR3 is TGTGCCAGCAGCTTAGCAGGACAGGGACAGACCCAGTACTTC.